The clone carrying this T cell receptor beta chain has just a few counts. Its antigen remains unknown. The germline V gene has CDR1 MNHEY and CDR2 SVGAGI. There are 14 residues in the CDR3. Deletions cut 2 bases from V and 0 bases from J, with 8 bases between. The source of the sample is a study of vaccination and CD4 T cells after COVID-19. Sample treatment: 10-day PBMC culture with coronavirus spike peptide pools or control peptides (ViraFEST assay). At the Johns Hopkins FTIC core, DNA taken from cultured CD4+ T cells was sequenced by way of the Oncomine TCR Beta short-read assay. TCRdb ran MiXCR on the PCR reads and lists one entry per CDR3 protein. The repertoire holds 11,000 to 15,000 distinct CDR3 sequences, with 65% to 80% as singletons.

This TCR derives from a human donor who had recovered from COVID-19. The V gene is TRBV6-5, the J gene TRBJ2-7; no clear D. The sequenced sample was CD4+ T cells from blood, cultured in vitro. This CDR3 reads CASSYGMSSYEQYF. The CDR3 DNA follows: TGTGCCAGCAGTTACGGCATGAGCTCCTACGAGCAGTACTTC.